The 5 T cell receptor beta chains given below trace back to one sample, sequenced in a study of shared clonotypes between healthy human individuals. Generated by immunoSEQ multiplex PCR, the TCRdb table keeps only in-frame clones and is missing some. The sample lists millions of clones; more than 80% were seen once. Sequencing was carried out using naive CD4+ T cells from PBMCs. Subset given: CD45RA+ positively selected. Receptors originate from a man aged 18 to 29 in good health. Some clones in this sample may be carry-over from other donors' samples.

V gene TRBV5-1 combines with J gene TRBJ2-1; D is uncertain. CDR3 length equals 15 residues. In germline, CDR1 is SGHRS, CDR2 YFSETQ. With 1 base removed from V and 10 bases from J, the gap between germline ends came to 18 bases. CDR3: CASSLLADPVREQFF. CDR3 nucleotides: TGCGCCAGCAGCTTGCTGGCGGATCCTGTACGGGAGCAGTTCTTC.

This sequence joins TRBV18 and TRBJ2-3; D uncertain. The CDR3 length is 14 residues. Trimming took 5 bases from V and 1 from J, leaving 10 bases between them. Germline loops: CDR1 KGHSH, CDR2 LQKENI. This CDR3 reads CASSTTPGTDTQYF. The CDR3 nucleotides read TGTGCCAGCTCAACGACCCCGGGCACAGATACGCAGTATTTT.

The CDR3 coding sequence is TGTGCCATCAGTGATTCTCAGGGCTCTAGGGATCAGCCCCAGCATTTT. Protein sequence: CAISDSQGSRDQPQHF. This sequence joins TRBV10-3 and TRBJ1-5; D might be TRBD1 (5 bases). Trimming cost V 3 bases and J 5 bases, with 17 bases left between them. The CDR3 contains 16 residues. The germline V gene encodes CDR1 ENHRY and CDR2 SYGVKD.

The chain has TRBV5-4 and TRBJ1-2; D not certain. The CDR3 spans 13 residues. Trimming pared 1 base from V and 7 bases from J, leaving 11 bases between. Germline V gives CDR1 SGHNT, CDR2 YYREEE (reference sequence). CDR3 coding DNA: TGTGCCAGCAGCTTGATAGGGTTTGGTGGCTACACCTTC. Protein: CASSLIGFGGYTF.

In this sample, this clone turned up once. The CDR3 reads CAWSVLKGGLGELFF. Here the CDR3 DNA reads TGTGCCTGGAGTGTACTAAAGGGGGGTCTCGGGGAGCTGTTTTTT. The V gene is TRBV30, the J gene TRBJ2-2; possibly TRBD1 or TRBD2 for D (6 bases each). V lost 0 bases to trimming and J lost 7 bases, with 15 bases between them. From germline, CDR1 is GTSNPN and CDR2 SVGIG (reference sequence). The CDR3 is 15 amino acids.